This T cell receptor beta chain was retrieved from a study of human CD8 memory T cell subsets. CDR1 is MDHEN, CDR2 SYDVKM, per germline. The CDR3 runs 18 residues. A UMI-labeled 5' RACE approach was the method that produced the TCR beta libraries. From the 5' RACE reads, TCRdb lists one entry per CDR3 protein and no DNA. The sample totals 10,000 or so distinct CDR3 sequences. This clonotype is classed as large by frequency. The chain has TRBV28 and TRBJ2-7; as DNA is missing, the TRBD1 call by TCRdb cannot be tested. Material: CD8+ stem-like memory T cells (TSCM and TCM) sorted from PBMCs. Subset specified: stem-like memory CD8 T cells (TSTEM), CCR7+ PD-1- TIGIT-. The source is a human donor in good health. CDR3: CASSLISRGKGVRLEQYF.